This T cell receptor (beta chain) was documented in a study of long-term antiretroviral therapy in people with HIV. V shed 0 bases and J shed 0 bases, with 9 bases lying between them. There are 16 residues in the CDR3. CDR1 and CDR2 from the germline V gene are SGDLS and YYNGEE. On this clone itself: Antigen unknown.

Study-level findings and limits: Clonotypes expanded prior to ART showed repertoire dominance at all sampled time points. Repertoires from HIV showed CDR3 length ranges narrower than those of controls.

Researchers report immunoSEQ v3.0 was run at survey level. Repertoires were generated with immunoSEQ multiplex PCR, while TCRdb's copy carries only in-frame clones and drops some. The sample records under 35,000 clones, around 94% being singletons. V is TRBV9 and J is TRBJ2-2; D is ambiguous. The TCR sequence derives from a woman in her forties or fifties with HIV. Sequences were derived from unsorted PBMCs, sampled around 5 years after starting antiretroviral therapy. The CDR3 coding sequence is TGTGCCAGCAGCGTAGCAAGAGTCCCGAACACCGGGGAGCTGTTTTTT. Amino acid sequence: CASSVARVPNTGELFF.